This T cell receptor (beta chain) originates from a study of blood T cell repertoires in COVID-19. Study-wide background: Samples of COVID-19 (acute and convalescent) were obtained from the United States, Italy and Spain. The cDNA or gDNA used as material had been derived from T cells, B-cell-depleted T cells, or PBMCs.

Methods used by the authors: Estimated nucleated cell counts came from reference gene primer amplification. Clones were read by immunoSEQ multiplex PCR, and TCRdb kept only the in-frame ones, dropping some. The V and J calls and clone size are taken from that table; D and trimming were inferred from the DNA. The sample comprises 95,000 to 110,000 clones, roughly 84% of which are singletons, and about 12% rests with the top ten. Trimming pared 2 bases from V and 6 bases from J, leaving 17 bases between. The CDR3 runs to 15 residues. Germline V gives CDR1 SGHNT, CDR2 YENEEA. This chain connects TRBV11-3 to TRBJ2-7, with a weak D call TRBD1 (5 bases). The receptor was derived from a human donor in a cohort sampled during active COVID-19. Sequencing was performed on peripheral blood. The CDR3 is CASSLRWTLMSEQYF. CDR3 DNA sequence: TGTGCCAGCAGCTTACGGTGGACATTGATGAGCGAGCAGTACTTC. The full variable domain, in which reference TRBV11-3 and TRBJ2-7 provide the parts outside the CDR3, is EAGVVQSPRYKIIEKKQPVAFWCNPISGHNTLYWYLQNLGQGPELLIRYENEEAVDDSQLPKDRFSAERLKGVDSTLKIQPAELGDSAVYLCASSLRWTLMSEQYFGPGTRLTVT.